Listed below are T cell receptor beta chains from one sample, sequenced in a study of blood T cell repertoires in COVID-19. The repertoire was sequenced with immunoSEQ multiplex PCR; TCRdb's copy has only in-frame clones and lacks some. The data contain 200,000 to 250,000 clones, approximately 85% of them singletons. Input material: peripheral blood. The receptors shown here come from a woman in her seventies with COVID-19, enrolled during active disease. Both conserved end residues are part of each CDR3. A D gene is named only where the DNA matches it firmly. Size values are once, few and many counts, or a class for expanded clones, and some rows have none.

V gene	J gene	clone size	D gene	CDR3 DNA	CDR3 protein
TRBV10-3	TRBJ2-1	.	.	TGTGCCATCAGAATACAACAGGATGGTGAGCAGTTCTTC	CAIRIQQDGEQFF
TRBV7-2	TRBJ1-6	.	.	TGTGCCAGCAGCTCCTCCTTTTCCTCCTATAATTCACCCCTCCACTTT	CASSSSFSSYNSPLHF
TRBV30	TRBJ1-1	.	TRBD1	TGTGCCTGGGCGGACAGGGGCTCGAACACTGAAGCTTTCTTT	CAWADRGSNTEAFF
TRBV3-1/TRBV3-2	TRBJ2-3	once	TRBD2	TGTGCCAGCAGCCAAGCGACTAGCGGGGGGGCCCCCAGTACGCAGTATTTT	CASSQATSGGAPSTQYF
TRBV6-6	TRBJ1-2	.	TRBD1	TGTGCCAGCAGTGTGGGACAGGGGTATGGCTACACCTTC	CASSVGQGYGYTF
TRBV5-8	TRBJ2-1	.	TRBD1	TGTGCCAGCAGCGCTTATGCAGGGGGCATCATCCGCTCCTACAATGAGCAGTTCTTC	CASSAYAGGIIRSYNEQFF
TRBV18	TRBJ1-2	.	TRBD1	TGTGCCAGCTCACCTAGACAGGGTGAGGGCTATGGCTACACCTTC	CASSPRQGEGYGYTF
TRBV7-2	TRBJ1-4	.	.	TGTGCCAGCAGCTTCGGTCGGAGGGATAATGAAAAACTGTTTTTT	CASSFGRRDNEKLFF
TRBV19	TRBJ1-6	.	.	TGTGCCAGTAGTAGGACACAATATGACTATAATTCACCCCTCCACTTT	CASSRTQYDYNSPLHF
TRBV5-6	TRBJ1-2	.	TRBD1	TGTGCCAGCAGCTTGGTAGGGACAGGGAATGGCTACACCTTC	CASSLVGTGNGYTF
TRBV12-5	TRBJ2-5	.	.	TGTGCTAGTGGGCATGTAGCTGAGCAAGAGACCCAGTACTTC	CASGHVAEQETQYF
TRBV10-2	TRBJ1-1	.	.	TGCGCCAGCAGGACAGGTAGAAACCCTGAAGCTTTCTTT	CASRTGRNPEAFF
TRBV2	TRBJ2-4	once	.	TGTGCCAGCACTGAACTACGAGCTGCCAAAAACATTCAGTACTTC	CASTELRAAKNIQYF
TRBV27	TRBJ2-2	.	.	TGTGCCAGCAGTTTATCCGGGAAAGTAACCGGGGAGCTGTTTTTT	CASSLSGKVTGELFF
TRBV19	TRBJ1-2	.	TRBD1	TGTGCCAGTAGTATACAGGGGGTCGGCTATGGCTACACCTTC	CASSIQGVGYGYTF
TRBV12-3/TRBV12-4	TRBJ1-4	once	.	TGTGCCAGCAGCCTCAGGGTGGGAGAAAAACTGTTTTTT	CASSLRVGEKLFF
TRBV7-2	TRBJ2-7	.	TRBD2	TGTGCCAGCAGCTTAGCAGCGGGAGACGAGCAGTACTTC	CASSLAAGDEQYF
TRBV9	TRBJ2-1	.	TRBD1	TGTGCCAGCAGCGGTGACAGGGGGCCAGACAATGAGCAGTTCTTC	CASSGDRGPDNEQFF
TRBV5-1	TRBJ1-6	.	.	TGCGCCAGCAGCTTGGGGCCTTCCAATTATAATTCACCCCTCCACTTT	CASSLGPSNYNSPLHF
TRBV29-1	TRBJ1-1	.	TRBD1	TGCAGCGAGGCTCAGGGGGCGGTTGCTTTCTTT	CSEAQGAVAFF
TRBV5-4	TRBJ2-7	.	TRBD1	TGTGCCAGCAGCCTCGGGTTGGGGCGGGGACAGGGTGACGAGCAGTACTTC	CASSLGLGRGQGDEQYF
TRBV9	TRBJ2-1	.	TRBD1	TGTGCCAGCAGCCCGCGGACAGGCTACAATGAGCAGTTCTTC	CASSPRTGYNEQFF
TRBV4-1	TRBJ2-4	.	TRBD2	TGCGCCAGCAGCCAAGAGCCGACTAGCGGGGCGAACTTAGCCAAAAACATTCAGTACTTC	CASSQEPTSGANLAKNIQYF
TRBV7-3	TRBJ1-2	.	TRBD1	TGTGCCAGCAAGGGGGCCCAGGCCCGGGGGAATGGCTACACCTTC	CASKGAQARGNGYTF
TRBV2	TRBJ2-1	.	.	TGTGCCAGCACCAAACTGACAGCTTCCTCCTACAATGAGCAGTTCTTC	CASTKLTASSYNEQFF
TRBV12-3/TRBV12-4	TRBJ1-6	.	TRBD1	TGTGCCAGCAGTTTGGACAGGCGCTCACCCCTCCACTTT	CASSLDRRSPLHF
TRBV28	TRBJ1-2	.	.	TGTGCCATACTTTCGGACAGAGGGGTCTATGGCTACACCTTC	CAILSDRGVYGYTF
TRBV11-3	TRBJ2-1	.	TRBD2	TGTGCCAGCAGCTTAGGAGAGACTAGCGCGCCCAATGAGCAGTTCTTC	CASSLGETSAPNEQFF
TRBV30	TRBJ1-2	.	.	TGTGCCTGTACCGCGGACAGAAACTATGGCTACACCTTC	CACTADRNYGYTF
TRBV5-1	TRBJ1-2	.	TRBD1	TGCGCCAGCAGCTTAACGGGACAGGCCACTCGACGAGACACCTTC	CASSLTGQATRRDTF
TRBV20-1	TRBJ2-1	.	TRBD2	TGCAGTGCTAGTGGCCTAGCGGGGAGTGTAAGGGAGCAGTTCTTC	CSASGLAGSVREQFF
TRBV5-1	TRBJ1-2	.	TRBD1	TGCGCCAGCAGCTTCATACAGGGGCCCGAAGCTAACTATGGCTACACCTTC	CASSFIQGPEANYGYTF
TRBV4-3	TRBJ2-2	.	TRBD2	TGCGCCAGCAGCCGGGAGGGACTGAACCCCGGGGAGCTGTTTTTT	CASSREGLNPGELFF